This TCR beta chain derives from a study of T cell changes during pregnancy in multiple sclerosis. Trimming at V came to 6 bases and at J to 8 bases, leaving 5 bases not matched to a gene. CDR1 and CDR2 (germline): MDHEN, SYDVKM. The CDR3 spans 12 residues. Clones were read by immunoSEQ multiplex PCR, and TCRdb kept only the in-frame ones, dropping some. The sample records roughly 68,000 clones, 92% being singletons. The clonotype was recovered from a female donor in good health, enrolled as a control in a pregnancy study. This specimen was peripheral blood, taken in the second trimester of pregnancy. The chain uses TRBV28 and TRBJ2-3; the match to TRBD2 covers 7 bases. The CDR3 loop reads CASSRASGTQYF. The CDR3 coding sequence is TGTGCCAGCAGCCGAGCTAGCGGTACGCAGTATTTT.